This T cell receptor beta chain was obtained from a study of cytotoxic CD8 clonotypes in ibrutinib-treated CLL. Across the whole study: Sequencing produced an average of about 260,000 productive templates and 94,082 productive rearrangements per sample. Notes on the study in general: Exceeding age-matched healthy donors, baseline clonality also tracked the counts of circulating CD8+ T cells. Sustained-remission and progressing patients' sampling times differed.

The sequencing depth, 1 in 200,000 to 1 in 1 million T cells, was the target. Assay used: immunoSEQ multiplex PCR; TCRdb lists only in-frame clones, some missing. The repertoire holds 70,000 to 80,000 clones, 70% to 90% seen once, with less than 40% in the top ten. The germline gives CDR1 MNHNS, CDR2 SASEGT. CDR3 size: 14 residues. Trimming took off 5 bases at V and 1 base at J, with 11 bases between the two ends. A note on this clone: Its target is unknown.

The chain employs TRBV6-1 and TRBJ1-2; D gene uncertain. Sequenced material: PBMCs, taken after 24 months of ibrutinib treatment. This TCR derives from a human donor with chronic lymphocytic leukemia. CDR3 DNA: TGTGCCAGCAGTCAAGGGCGGAATAACTATGGCTACACCTTC. Translating gives CASSQGRNNYGYTF.